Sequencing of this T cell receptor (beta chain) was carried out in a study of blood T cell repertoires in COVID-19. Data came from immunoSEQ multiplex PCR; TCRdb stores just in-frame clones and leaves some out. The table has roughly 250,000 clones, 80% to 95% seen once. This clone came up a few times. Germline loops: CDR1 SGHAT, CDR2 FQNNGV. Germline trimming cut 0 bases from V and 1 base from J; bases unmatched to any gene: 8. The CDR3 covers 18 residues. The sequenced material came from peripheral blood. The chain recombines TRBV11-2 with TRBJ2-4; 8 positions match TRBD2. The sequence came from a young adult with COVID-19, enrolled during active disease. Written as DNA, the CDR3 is TGTGCCAGCAGCTTAGAGTTAGGTCTAGCGGGTGCCAAAAACATTCAGTACTTC. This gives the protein CASSLELGLAGAKNIQYF.